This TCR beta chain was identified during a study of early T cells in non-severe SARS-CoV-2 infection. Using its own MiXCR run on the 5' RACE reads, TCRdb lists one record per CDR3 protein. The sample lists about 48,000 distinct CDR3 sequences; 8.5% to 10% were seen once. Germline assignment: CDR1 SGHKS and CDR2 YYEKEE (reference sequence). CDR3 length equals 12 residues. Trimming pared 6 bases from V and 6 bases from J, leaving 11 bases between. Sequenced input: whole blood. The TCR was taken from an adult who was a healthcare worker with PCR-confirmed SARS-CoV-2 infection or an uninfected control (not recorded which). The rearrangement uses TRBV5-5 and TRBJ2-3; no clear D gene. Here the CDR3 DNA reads TGTGCCAGCATCCCCTGGGCGGATACGCAGTATTTT. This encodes CASIPWADTQYF.